Described below is a single T cell receptor beta chain sequence and its context. Using immunoSEQ multiplex PCR, the repertoire was profiled, and TCRdb retains in-frame clones only, with some absent. Counted here are hundreds of thousands of clones, roughly 87% occurring once; the ten biggest clones make up about 2.4%. The sample belongs to a study of Ad26.COV2.S vaccination and SARS-CoV-2 variants. As for treatment: around 19 received Ad26.COV2.S at low or high dose, single or two shots; about 5 received placebo; per-sample allocation not given. Sampling happened 63 days after the first vaccine or placebo injection. V lost 3 bases, J lost 12 bases, and 18 bases lay in between. The CDR3 is 13 residues long. CDR1 and CDR2 from the germline V gene are SGHNT and YYREEE (reference sequence).

The receptor comes from a person aged 18 to 65 who received the Ad26.COV2.S COVID-19 vaccine or a placebo. The source was peripheral blood, collected in a trial of Ad26.COV2.S vaccine versus placebo. The V and J genes are TRBV5-4 and TRBJ1-2; possible D gene TRBD1, 6 bases. The CDR3 nucleotides are TGTGCCAGCAGCTCCACCTACAGGGAGGCGGACACCTTC. Protein: CASSSTYREADTF.